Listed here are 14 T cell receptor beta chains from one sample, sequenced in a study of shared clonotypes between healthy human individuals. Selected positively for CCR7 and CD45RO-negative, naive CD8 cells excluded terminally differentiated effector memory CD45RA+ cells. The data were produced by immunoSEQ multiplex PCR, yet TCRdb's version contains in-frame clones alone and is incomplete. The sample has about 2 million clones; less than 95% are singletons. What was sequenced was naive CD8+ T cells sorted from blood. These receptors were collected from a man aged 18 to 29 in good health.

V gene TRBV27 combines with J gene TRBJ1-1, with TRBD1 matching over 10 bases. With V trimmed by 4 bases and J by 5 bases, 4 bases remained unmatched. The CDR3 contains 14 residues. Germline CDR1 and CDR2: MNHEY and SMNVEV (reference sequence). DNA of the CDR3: TGTGCCAGCAGTTGGACAGGGGGAAGTACTGAAGCTTTCTTT. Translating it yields CASSWTGGSTEAFF.

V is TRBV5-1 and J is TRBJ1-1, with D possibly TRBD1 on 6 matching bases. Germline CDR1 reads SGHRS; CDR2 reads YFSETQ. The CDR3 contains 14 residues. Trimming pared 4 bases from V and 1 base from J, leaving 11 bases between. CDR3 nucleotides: TGCGCCAGCAGCGGGGGGGGCGAGAACACTGAAGCTTTCTTT. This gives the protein CASSGGGENTEAFF. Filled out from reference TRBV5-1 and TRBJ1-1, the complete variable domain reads KAGVTQTPRYLIKTRGQQVTLSCSPISGHRSVSWYQQTPGQGLQFLFEYFSETQRNKGNFPGRFSGRQFSNSRSEMNVSTLELGDSALYLCASSGGGENTEAFFGQGTRLTVV.

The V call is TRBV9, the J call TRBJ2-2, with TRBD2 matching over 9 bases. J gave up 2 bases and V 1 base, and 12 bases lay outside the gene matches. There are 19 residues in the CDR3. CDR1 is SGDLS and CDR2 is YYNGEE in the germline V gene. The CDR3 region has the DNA TGTGCCAGCAGCGTACCCCCCCCAACTAGCGGGCACAACACCGGGGAGCTGTTTTTT. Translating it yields CASSVPPPTSGHNTGELFF.

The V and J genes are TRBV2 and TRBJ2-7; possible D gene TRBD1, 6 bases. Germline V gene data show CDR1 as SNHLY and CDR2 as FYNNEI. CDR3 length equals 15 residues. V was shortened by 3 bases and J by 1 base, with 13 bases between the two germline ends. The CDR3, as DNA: TGTGCCAGCAGTGACGTAGGACAGAGATCCTACGAGCAGTACTTC. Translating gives CASSDVGQRSYEQYF.

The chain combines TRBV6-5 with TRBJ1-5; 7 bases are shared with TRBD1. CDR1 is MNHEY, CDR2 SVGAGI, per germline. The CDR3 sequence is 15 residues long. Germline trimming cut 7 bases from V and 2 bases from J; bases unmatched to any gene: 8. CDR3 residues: CASKEGARGNQPQHF. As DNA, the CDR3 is TGTGCCAGCAAGGAGGGGGCGCGGGGCAATCAGCCCCAGCATTTT.

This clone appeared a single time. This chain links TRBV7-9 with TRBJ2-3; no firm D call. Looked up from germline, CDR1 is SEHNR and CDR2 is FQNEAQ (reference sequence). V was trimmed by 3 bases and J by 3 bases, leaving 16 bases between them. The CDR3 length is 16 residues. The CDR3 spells CASSLQLESETDTQYF. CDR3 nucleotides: TGTGCCAGCAGCTTGCAGCTAGAAAGTGAGACAGATACGCAGTATTTT.

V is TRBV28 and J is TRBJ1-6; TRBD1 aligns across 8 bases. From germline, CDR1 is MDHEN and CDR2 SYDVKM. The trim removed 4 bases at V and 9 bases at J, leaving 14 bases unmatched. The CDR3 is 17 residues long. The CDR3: CASSSLGQGPSGSPLHF. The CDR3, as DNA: TGTGCCAGCAGTTCCCTCGGACAGGGTCCAAGTGGTTCACCCCTCCACTTT.

The CDR3 protein is CASSPPTSSETQYF. CDR3 sequence (DNA): TGTGCCAGCAGCCCCCCGACTAGTTCGGAGACCCAGTACTTC. The J gene is TRBJ2-5, the V gene TRBV9, with D tentatively TRBD2 (6 bases). V gave up 4 bases and J gave up 5 bases, with 15 bases separating them. Per the germline V gene, CDR1 is SGDLS and CDR2 is YYNGEE. The CDR3 covers 14 residues.

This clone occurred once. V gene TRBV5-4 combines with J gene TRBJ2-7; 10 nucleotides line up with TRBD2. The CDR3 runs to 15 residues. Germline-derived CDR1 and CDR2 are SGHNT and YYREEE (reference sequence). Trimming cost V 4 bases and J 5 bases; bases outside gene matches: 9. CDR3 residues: CASSRTAGGPDEQYF. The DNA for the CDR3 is TGTGCCAGCAGCCGGACAGCGGGAGGGCCCGACGAGCAGTACTTC. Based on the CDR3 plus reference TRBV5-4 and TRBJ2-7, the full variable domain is ETGVTQSPTHLIKTRGQQVTLRCSSQSGHNTVSWYQQALGQGPQFIFQYYREEENGRGNFPPRFSGLQFPNYSSELNVNALELDDSALYLCASSRTAGGPDEQYFGPGTRLTVT.

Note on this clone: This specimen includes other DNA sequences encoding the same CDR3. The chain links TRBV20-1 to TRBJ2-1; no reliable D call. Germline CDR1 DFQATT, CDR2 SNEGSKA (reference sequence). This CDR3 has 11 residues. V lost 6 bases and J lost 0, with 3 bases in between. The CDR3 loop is CSAGSYNEQFF. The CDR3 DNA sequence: TGCAGTGCCGGCTCCTACAATGAGCAGTTCTTC.

Here the CDR3 reads CASSLSGFEQYF. CDR3 in DNA: TGTGCCAGCAGCTTATCGGGGTTCGAGCAGTACTTC. The chain carries TRBV7-9 and TRBJ2-7; D may be TRBD2 (5 bases). The ends were cut back, 2 bases at V and 6 bases at J, with 8 bases in the middle. The CDR3 runs 12 residues. Germline CDR1 reads SEHNR; CDR2 reads FQNEAQ (reference sequence).

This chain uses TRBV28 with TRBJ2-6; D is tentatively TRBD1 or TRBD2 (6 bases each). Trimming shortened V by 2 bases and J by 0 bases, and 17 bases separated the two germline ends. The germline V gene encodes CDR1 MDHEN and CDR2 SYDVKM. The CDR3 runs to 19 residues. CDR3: CASSLGVWGADSGANVLTF. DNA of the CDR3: TGTGCCAGCAGTTTAGGGGTTTGGGGGGCCGACTCTGGGGCCAACGTCCTGACTTTC.

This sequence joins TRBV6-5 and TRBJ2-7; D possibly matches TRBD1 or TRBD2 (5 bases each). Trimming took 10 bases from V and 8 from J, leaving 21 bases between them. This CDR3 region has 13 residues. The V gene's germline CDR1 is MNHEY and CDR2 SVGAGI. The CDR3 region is CANHQGVSWKQYF. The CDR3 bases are TGTGCCAACCACCAGGGAGTCTCTTGGAAGCAGTACTTC.

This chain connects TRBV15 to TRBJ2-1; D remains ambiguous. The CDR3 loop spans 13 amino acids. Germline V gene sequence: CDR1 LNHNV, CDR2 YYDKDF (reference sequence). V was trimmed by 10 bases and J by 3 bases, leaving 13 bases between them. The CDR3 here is CAISPGLYNEQFF. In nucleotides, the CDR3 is TGTGCCATCTCTCCAGGCCTCTACAATGAGCAGTTCTTC.